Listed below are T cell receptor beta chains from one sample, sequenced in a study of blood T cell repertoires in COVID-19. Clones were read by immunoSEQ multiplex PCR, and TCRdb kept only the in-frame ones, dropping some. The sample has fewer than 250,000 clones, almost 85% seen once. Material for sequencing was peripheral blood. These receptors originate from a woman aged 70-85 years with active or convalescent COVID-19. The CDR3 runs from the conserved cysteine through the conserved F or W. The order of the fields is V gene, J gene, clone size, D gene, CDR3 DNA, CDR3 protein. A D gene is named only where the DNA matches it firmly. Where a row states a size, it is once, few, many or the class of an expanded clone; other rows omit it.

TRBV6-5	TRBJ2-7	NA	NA	TGTGCCAGCAGCAAAGGGGACTCCTACGAGCAGTACTTC	CASSKGDSYEQYF
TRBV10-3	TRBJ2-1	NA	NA	TGTGCCATCAGTGACGCGGGAATTTATGAGCAGTTCTTC	CAISDAGIYEQFF
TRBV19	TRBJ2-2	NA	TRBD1	TGTGCCAGTAGTATAGTGCACAGGGGCACCGGGGAGCTGTTTTTT	CASSIVHRGTGELFF
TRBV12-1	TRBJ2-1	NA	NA	TGTGCCAGCAGCCCCCTTGGGGCTAGCGGGATAAGCAATGAGCAGTTCTTC	CASSPLGASGISNEQFF
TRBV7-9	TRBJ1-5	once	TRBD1	TGTGCCAGCAGCCCTGGGACAGGGGGACCTAATCAGCCCCAGCATTTT	CASSPGTGGPNQPQHF
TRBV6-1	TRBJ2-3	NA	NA	TGTGCCAGCAGTGATCGAACTGCGAGCACAGATACGCAGTATTTT	CASSDRTASTDTQYF
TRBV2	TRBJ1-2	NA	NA	TGTGCCAGCAGTGAAGGGGCAGGGTCGAACTATGGCTACACCTTC	CASSEGAGSNYGYTF
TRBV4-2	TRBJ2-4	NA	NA	TGTGCCAGCAGCGGCAGCGGCTTAGCCAAAAACATTCAGTACTTC	CASSGSGLAKNIQYF
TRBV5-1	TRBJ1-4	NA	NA	TGCGCCAGCAGCTTGGGAGGGCCTAGTGAAAAACTGTTTTTT	CASSLGGPSEKLFF
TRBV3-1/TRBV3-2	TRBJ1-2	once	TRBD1	TGTGCCAGCAGGGAGGGACAGGGACTTAACTATGGCTACACCTTC	CASREGQGLNYGYTF
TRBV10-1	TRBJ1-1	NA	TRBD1	TGCGCCAGCAGTGATTCGTACAGGGGGACTGAAGCTTTCTTT	CASSDSYRGTEAFF